The 22 T cell receptor beta chains given below trace back to one sample, sequenced in a study of T cells expressing NK-cell markers. TCRdb re-called the 5' RACE reads; every CDR3 protein appears as one record, without DNA. Recorded here are 300,000 to 500,000 distinct CDR3 sequences; the top ten clones represent around a tenth. Sample: blood T cells: a sorted CD56 or NKG2C T cell subset, CD4+ or CD8+ T cells, or bulk PBMC T cells (not recorded which). The receptors were sampled from a woman between 45 and 65 years old in good health.

This sequence joins TRBV5-1 and TRBJ2-4. The CDR3 totals 14 residues. Germline V gives CDR1 SGHRS, CDR2 YFSETQ. CDR3 in amino acids: CASSLEGLKNIQYF.

The rearrangement uses TRBV2 and TRBJ2-7; the TCRdb D gene call, TRBD1, has no DNA to confirm it. The germline gives CDR1 SNHLY, CDR2 FYNNEI. The CDR3 runs to 14 residues. CDR3 sequence reads: CASVSRTGKNEQYF.

J is TRBJ2-3 and V is TRBV12-3 or TRBV12-4; absent DNA, TCRdb's TRBD2 call cannot be checked. There are 15 residues in the CDR3. The CDR3 is CASSRLVAGGPGEYF.

V gene TRBV5-1 combines with J gene TRBJ2-1; TCRdb's assignment of TRBD2 cannot be checked, as there is no DNA. Germline V lookup: CDR1 SGHRS, CDR2 YFSETQ. CDR3 size: 17 residues. The CDR3 spells CASSWTGTSVNYNEQFF.

The chain employs TRBV6-2 or TRBV6-3 and TRBJ2-2. The CDR3 runs 14 residues. CDR1 and CDR2 (germline): MNHEY, SVGEGT. The CDR3 sequence is CASTTQRRTGELFF.

The chain uses TRBV4-1 and TRBJ1-1. There are 14 residues in the CDR3. The V gene's germline CDR1 is MGHRA and CDR2 YSYEKL. The CDR3 sequence: CASSQVGPTTEAFF.

The chain recombines TRBV20-1 with TRBJ1-5. The CDR3 is made up of 13 amino acids. Germline CDR1 DFQATT, CDR2 SNEGSKA (reference sequence). CDR3 amino acids: CSARQTGNQPQHF.

The chain is built from TRBV7-6 and TRBJ2-3; TCRdb designates TRBD1, a call that cannot be tested without DNA. Germline CDR1 and CDR2: SGHVS and FNYEAQ. This CDR3 contains 14 residues. The CDR3 protein is CASSLQGAKDTQYF.

The chain combines TRBV5-5 with TRBJ2-1. The CDR3 has 13 residues. Germline CDR1 and CDR2: SGHKS and YYEKEE (reference sequence). CDR3 sequence reads: CASSWGFYNEQFF.

The rearrangement uses TRBV13 and TRBJ2-5; the TCRdb D gene call, TRBD1, has no DNA to confirm it. This CDR3 is 17 amino acids long. Germline V lookup: CDR1 PRHDT, CDR2 FYEKMQ (reference sequence). The CDR3 loop is CASSPNPLAGREETQYF.

The V call is TRBV6-5, the J call TRBJ1-6; TCRdb selects TRBD1, and the lack of DNA leaves this call unchecked. There are 12 residues in the CDR3. CDR1 and CDR2 (germline): MNHEY, SVGAGI. This CDR3 is CASCGRGSPLHF.

The chain links TRBV10-3 to TRBJ1-5. Per the germline V gene, CDR1 is ENHRY and CDR2 is SYGVKD. The CDR3 totals 16 residues. The CDR3: CAISEWYKNSNQPQHF.

This sequence joins TRBV24-1 and TRBJ1-2; TCRdb selects TRBD1, and the lack of DNA leaves this call unchecked. This CDR3 region has 14 residues. Germline CDR1 KGHDR, CDR2 SFDVKD. CDR3 loop: CATSDLRGEKGYTF.

V gene TRBV20-1 combines with J gene TRBJ1-5; checking the TCRdb D call of TRBD1 is not possible without DNA. The CDR3 is 13 residues long. Germline V gives CDR1 DFQATT, CDR2 SNEGSKA (reference sequence). The CDR3 loop is CSARVDRSQPQHF.

CDR3 sequence reads: CASSQTDGQETQYF. V and J are TRBV7-9 and TRBJ2-5. The CDR3 is made up of 14 amino acids. The V gene's germline CDR1 is SEHNR and CDR2 FQNEAQ (reference sequence).

The chain uses TRBV28 and TRBJ2-7. This CDR3 is built from 11 residues. The germline V gene encodes CDR1 MDHEN and CDR2 SYDVKM. The CDR3 region is CASTHIHEQYF.

The chain combines TRBV10-3 with TRBJ1-5. The CDR3 consists of 13 residues. Germline-derived CDR1 and CDR2 are ENHRY and SYGVKD. CDR3 protein: CAISESGVQPQHF.

CDR3 region: CASSRDLAPSSYEQYF. This chain links TRBV6-5 with TRBJ2-7; the D gene TCRdb calls, TRBD2, cannot be checked with no DNA. The CDR3 length is 16 residues. Germline V gene data show CDR1 as MNHEY and CDR2 as SVGAGI.

The chain uses TRBV3-1 and TRBJ2-4; as DNA is missing, the TRBD2 call by TCRdb cannot be tested. CDR3 length: 14 residues. CDR1 and CDR2 (germline): LGHDT, YNNKEL (reference sequence). The CDR3 reads CASSQRQEGNIQYF.

This chain joins TRBV10-3 and TRBJ2-1; TCRdb's D gene call, TRBD1, goes unchecked for lack of DNA. CDR1 is ENHRY, CDR2 SYGVKD, per germline. This CDR3 is built from 16 residues. The CDR3 sequence is CAISELGPNLNNEQFF.

The chain uses TRBV5-5 and TRBJ2-5; the D call from TCRdb, TRBD2, cannot be confirmed without DNA. CDR3 length equals 16 residues. The germline gives CDR1 SGHKS, CDR2 YYEKEE (reference sequence). The CDR3 is CASSPRTSGRGETQYF.

This chain uses TRBV5-1 with TRBJ2-1. Germline V gene data show CDR1 as SGHRS and CDR2 as YFSETQ. The CDR3 extends over 13 amino acids. The CDR3 loop reads CASSPIKYNEQFF.